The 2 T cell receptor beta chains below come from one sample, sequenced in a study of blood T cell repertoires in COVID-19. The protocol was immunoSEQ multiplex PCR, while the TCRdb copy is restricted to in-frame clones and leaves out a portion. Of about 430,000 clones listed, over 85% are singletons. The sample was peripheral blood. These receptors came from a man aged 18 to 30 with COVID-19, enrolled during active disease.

In DNA, the CDR3 is TGTGCCAGCAGCCCTACAGGATCTAACTATGGCTACACCTTC. The encoded protein is CASSPTGSNYGYTF. The gene calls are TRBV9 and TRBJ1-2; a possible D gene is TRBD1 (5 bases). CDR3 size: 14 residues. Trimming left V 4 bases short and J 0 bases short, with 10 bases between. The V gene's germline CDR1 is SGDLS and CDR2 YYNGEE.

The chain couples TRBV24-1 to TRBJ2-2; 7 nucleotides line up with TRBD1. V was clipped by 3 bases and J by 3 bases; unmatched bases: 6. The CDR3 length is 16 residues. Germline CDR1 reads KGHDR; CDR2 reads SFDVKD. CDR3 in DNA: TGTGCCACCAGTGATCCTAAGACAGGGTACACCGGGGAGCTGTTTTTT. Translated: CATSDPKTGYTGELFF.